The rows below give T cell receptor beta chains drawn from one sample of a study of blood T cell repertoires in COVID-19. Sequencing was performed with immunoSEQ multiplex PCR; in TCRdb, only in-frame clones are kept and a portion is missing. The repertoire consists of about 25,000 clones, with around nine tenths occurring once and the leading ten covering roughly 29%. The sample taken for sequencing was peripheral blood. These receptors all stem from a man aged 70 or older with COVID-19, enrolled during active disease. Each CDR3 is given with its conserved first and last residue. The D gene is left open where the match is weak. Only part of the rows carry a size: once, few, many, or a class if the clone is expanded.

TRBV7-9,NA,TRBJ2-1,NA,CASRSSWEGGDEQFF,TGTGCCAGCAGATCTTCATGGGAGGGGGGTGATGAGCAGTTCTTC
TRBV11-2,once,TRBJ2-7,NA,CASSPPGLRYEQYF,TGTGCCAGCAGCCCGCCGGGACTGCGATACGAGCAGTACTTC
TRBV14,NA,TRBJ1-1,NA,CASSRTSVTRNTEAFF,TGTGCCAGCAGCCGCACTTCGGTGACTCGGAACACTGAAGCTTTCTTT
TRBV7-9,once,TRBJ1-4,TRBD1,CASSGRDSNEKLFF,TGTGCCAGCAGCGGCCGGGACAGTAATGAAAAACTGTTTTTT
TRBV11-3,NA,TRBJ2-7,NA,CASPPDYHPYEQYF,TGTGCCAGCCCCCCGGACTACCACCCCTACGAGCAGTACTTC
TRBV4-1,NA,TRBJ2-7,NA,CASSPLAPDSYEQYF,TGCGCCAGCAGCCCCCTAGCCCCGGACTCCTACGAGCAGTACTTC
TRBV27,NA,TRBJ2-7,TRBD1,CASSLRTGSYEQYF,TGTGCCAGCAGTTTAAGGACAGGGAGCTACGAGCAGTACTTC
TRBV7-6,NA,TRBJ2-1,NA,CASSLDGSSYNEQFF,TGTGCCAGCAGCTTAGACGGTAGCTCCTACAATGAGCAGTTCTTC
TRBV19,NA,TRBJ1-6,NA,CARGADSRNSPLHF,TGTGCCAGGGGAGCGGACAGCCGAAATTCACCCCTCCACTTT
TRBV6-5,NA,TRBJ2-1,NA,CASSSLDGGGYNEQFF,TGTGCCAGCAGTTCCCTGGACGGCGGAGGATACAATGAGCAGTTCTTC
TRBV29-1,once,TRBJ1-2,TRBD1,CSVGGQGRIYGYTF,TGCAGCGTCGGGGGACAGGGGAGGATCTATGGCTACACCTTC
TRBV5-5,NA,TRBJ2-3,NA,CASSLDRQRDTQYF,TGTGCCAGCAGCTTGGATCGGCAGAGGGATACGCAGTATTTT
TRBV19,NA,TRBJ1-5,NA,CASRLVWNQPQHF,TGTGCCAGTAGACTGGTGTGGAATCAGCCCCAGCATTTT
TRBV5-1,NA,TRBJ2-3,TRBD1,CASSPAQGALRDTQYF,TGCGCCAGCAGCCCGGCACAGGGGGCCCTACGGGATACGCAGTATTTT
TRBV7-2,NA,TRBJ2-7,TRBD1,CASSLTGTADQYF,TGTGCCAGCAGCTTAACCGGGACAGCCGATCAGTACTTC
TRBV7-2,once,TRBJ2-2,NA,CASSVRWGELFF,TGTGCCAGCAGCGTCCGGTGGGGGGAGCTGTTTTTT
TRBV5-1,NA,TRBJ1-1,NA,CASSSLVGRTEAFF,TGCGCCAGCAGTTCTCTGGTGGGGAGAACTGAAGCTTTCTTT
TRBV6-2/TRBV6-3,NA,TRBJ2-3,NA,CASSTLGATDTQYF,TGTGCCAGCAGCACCTTAGGGGCGACAGATACGCAGTATTTT
TRBV5-1,NA,TRBJ2-7,NA,CASSSGSSYEQYF,TGCGCCAGCAGCTCGGGATCCTCCTACGAGCAGTACTTC
TRBV28,NA,TRBJ1-4,TRBD1,CATKGDRNNEKLFF,TGTGCCACCAAAGGGGACAGGAATAATGAAAAACTGTTTTTT
TRBV27,few,TRBJ1-1,NA,CASSHGWGDTEAFF,TGTGCCAGCAGTCACGGTTGGGGAGACACTGAAGCTTTCTTT
TRBV6-4,NA,TRBJ2-1,NA,CASSEDGSSYNEQFF,TGTGCCAGCAGTGAGGACGGGAGCTCCTACAATGAGCAGTTCTTC
TRBV29-1,NA,TRBJ2-5,NA,CSVKRMETQYF,TGCAGCGTGAAGAGAATGGAGACCCAGTACTTC
TRBV20-1,NA,TRBJ2-1,NA,CSASVFDKRDEQFF,TGCAGTGCTAGTGTCTTCGACAAGCGGGATGAGCAGTTCTTC
TRBV5-1,NA,TRBJ2-3,NA,CASSFQGPRTDTQYF,TGCGCCAGCAGCTTCCAGGGTCCCCGCACAGATACGCAGTATTTT
TRBV19,NA,TRBJ1-2,TRBD1,CASLGGALRRYTF,TGTGCCAGTTTAGGGGGCGCTTTACGGCGCTACACCTTC
TRBV20-1,NA,TRBJ1-5,NA,CSASAGRNQPQHF,TGCAGTGCTAGTGCGGGGAGAAATCAGCCCCAGCATTTT
TRBV6-5,NA,TRBJ2-7,TRBD1,CASSRDRLSYEQYF,TGTGCCAGCAGTAGGGACAGGCTCTCCTACGAGCAGTACTTC